One sample yielded the 16 T cell receptor beta chains listed below, sequenced in a study of neurological immune-mediated disorders. TCRdb reprocessed the 5' RACE reads via MiXCR and lists one record per CDR3 protein. The table lists 55,000 to 70,000 distinct CDR3 sequences, about an eighth of them singletons. Sequencing was carried out using PBMCs. The source is a man aged 55 to 70 in good health.

The count of this clonotype is one. A much bigger clone sits one base away, suggesting this may be a read error. The genes are TRBV18 and TRBJ1-1; D might be TRBD1 (5 bases). The CDR3 spans 14 residues. The ends were cut back, 4 bases at V and 1 base at J, with 10 bases in the middle. CDR1 is KGHSH, CDR2 LQKENI, per germline. The CDR3 loop reads CASSLSGWNTEAFF. CDR3 coding DNA: TGTGCCAGCTCACTATCAGGGTGGAACACTGAAGCTTTCTTT.

Many counts were recorded for this clonotype. The chain employs TRBV27 and TRBJ2-2; perhaps TRBD2 as D (5 bases). This CDR3 is built from 12 residues. Germline V lookup: CDR1 MNHEY, CDR2 SMNVEV (reference sequence). Trimming shortened V by 5 bases and J by 5 bases, and 6 bases separated the two germline ends. The CDR3 nucleotides are TGTGCCAGCAGTCGCGGGACCGGGGAGCTGTTTTTT. Protein product: CASSRGTGELFF.

This clonotype was counted many times. J is TRBJ2-7 and V is TRBV7-9; D gene ambiguous. In germline, CDR1 is SEHNR, CDR2 FQNEAQ (reference sequence). V shed 8 bases and J shed 0 bases, with 17 bases lying between them. This CDR3 spans 15 amino acids. CDR3 loop: CASGRLGSSSYEQYF. CDR3 sequence (DNA): TGTGCCAGCGGGCGGCTGGGGTCGAGCTCCTACGAGCAGTACTTC.

V gene TRBV5-1 combines with J gene TRBJ1-2; D might be TRBD1 (5 bases). CDR3 length equals 18 residues. Germline V gives CDR1 SGHRS, CDR2 YFSETQ. V was trimmed by 4 bases and J by 4 bases, leaving 26 bases between them. CDR3 in amino acids: CASSQIPPGTDFLYGYTF. The DNA of the CDR3 is TGCGCCAGCAGCCAAATCCCCCCCGGGACGGATTTTCTCTATGGCTACACCTTC. The full variable domain, completed using reference TRBV5-1 and TRBJ1-2, is KAGVTQTPRYLIKTRGQQVTLSCSPISGHRSVSWYQQTPGQGLQFLFEYFSETQRNKGNFPGRFSGRQFSNSRSEMNVSTLELGDSALYLCASSQIPPGTDFLYGYTFGSGTRLTVV.

This clonotype has a count of ten or more. The chain is built from TRBV20-1 and TRBJ1-6; D is uncertain. This CDR3 has 13 residues. Trimming left V 0 bases short and J 8 bases short, with 8 bases between. Germline V gene sequence: CDR1 DFQATT, CDR2 SNEGSKA (reference sequence). The CDR3 DNA reads TGCAGTGCTAGAGACAAGCACGATTCACCCCTCCACTTT. It yields the protein CSARDKHDSPLHF.

This clonotype was seen ten or more times. The V gene is TRBV7-2, the J gene TRBJ2-1; 9 bases agree with TRBD2. CDR3 size: 15 residues. V lost 3 bases to trimming and J lost 10 bases; unmatched junction nucleotides: 10. Germline CDR1 reads SGHTA; CDR2 reads FQGNSA. DNA for the CDR3: TGTGCCAGCAGCTTTCTAGCGGGACCGACAAGGGAGCAGTTCTTC. It codes for CASSFLAGPTREQFF.

Ten or more counts support this clonotype. This chain uses TRBV4-2 with TRBJ2-7, with 10 bases that match TRBD2. V was clipped by 4 bases and J by 4 bases; unmatched bases: 7. Germline CDR1 and CDR2: LGHNA and YNFKEQ. The CDR3 spans 15 residues. Here the CDR3 DNA reads TGTGCCAGCAGCCCCGGGGCTAGCGGGGGATACGAGCAGTACTTC. Translating it yields CASSPGASGGYEQYF.

The table lists this clonotype with many counts. The V call is TRBV4-1, the J call TRBJ2-5, with 14 bases aligning to TRBD2. The germline V gene encodes CDR1 MGHRA and CDR2 YSYEKL. The V gene end was trimmed by 4 bases and the J gene end by 4 bases; junction bases not matched to a gene: 11. CDR3 size: 18 residues. This CDR3 reads CASSLSRTSGGPAETQYF. The CDR3 DNA reads as TGCGCCAGCAGCCTATCAAGGACTAGCGGGGGGCCCGCAGAGACCCAGTACTTC.

This clonotype was seen a single time. The rearrangement joins TRBV20-1 to TRBJ2-2, with D tentatively TRBD2 (5 bases). Germline V gene lookup returns CDR1 DFQATT and CDR2 SNEGSKA (reference sequence). The CDR3 loop spans 13 amino acids. In nucleotides, the CDR3 is TGCAGCCCTGTGAGGGCCCACACCGGGGAGCTGTTTTTT. Translation: CSPVRAHTGELFF.

This clonotype appeared many times. The chain couples TRBV12-5 to TRBJ2-5; D is unresolved. This CDR3 has 13 residues. Between the trimmed V and J ends, which lost 5 bases and 5 bases, there was a span of 12 bases. Germline V gene lookup returns CDR1 LGHNT and CDR2 FRNRAP. The CDR3 DNA is TGTGCTAGTGGTCTGGAGCCAAGGGAGACCCAGTACTTC. It specifies CASGLEPRETQYF.

This clonotype has a count of ten or more. This chain uses TRBV5-1 with TRBJ2-1, with D tentatively TRBD1 or TRBD2 (6 bases each). This CDR3 contains 13 residues. Per the germline V gene, CDR1 is SGHRS and CDR2 is YFSETQ. Between the trimmed V and J ends, which lost 4 bases and 8 bases, there was a span of 13 bases. CDR3 amino acids: CASSGGLGDEQFF. In DNA, the CDR3 is TGCGCCAGCAGCGGGGGGCTTGGGGATGAGCAGTTCTTC. The complete variable domain, with remaining parts taken from reference TRBV5-1 and TRBJ2-1, reads KAGVTQTPRYLIKTRGQQVTLSCSPISGHRSVSWYQQTPGQGLQFLFEYFSETQRNKGNFPGRFSGRQFSNSRSEMNVSTLELGDSALYLCASSGGLGDEQFFGPGTRLTVL.

Ten or more counts support this clonotype. This chain connects TRBV4-3 to TRBJ1-3, with D uncertain. Trimming cost V 0 bases and J 0 bases, with 6 bases left between them. The CDR3 loop spans 15 amino acids. Germline CDR1 LGHNA, CDR2 YSLEER. This CDR3 reads CASSQDGGSGNTIYF. The CDR3 region has the DNA TGCGCCAGCAGCCAAGACGGCGGCTCTGGAAACACCATATATTTT.

This clonotype was seen repeatedly, ten times or more. The CDR3 DNA reads TGTGCCAGCAGTCGGGTCCAGGCTAACACTGAAGCTTTCTTT. Residues: CASSRVQANTEAFF. The genes are TRBV6-5 and TRBJ1-1, with D hard to call. Deletions cut 5 bases from V and 2 bases from J, with 12 bases between. Germline loops: CDR1 MNHEY, CDR2 SVGAGI. CDR3 length: 14 amino acids.

Only a few counts were recorded for this clonotype. This sequence joins TRBV7-2 and TRBJ2-1, with TRBD2 identical over 10 bases. The CDR3 totals 17 residues. V dropped 4 bases and J dropped 8; count of bases not matched to a gene: 14. Germline V lookup: CDR1 SGHTA, CDR2 FQGNSA. CDR3 DNA sequence: TGTGCCAGCAGCTCACGAGCGGGAGGGGGAATTTCATATGAGCAGTTCTTC. Translation: CASSSRAGGGISYEQFF.

This chain uses TRBV21-1 with TRBJ1-5; the listed D gene, TRBD1, was not tested against the DNA. TRBV21-1 has pseudogene status. This CDR3 has 17 residues. CDR3 nucleotide sequence: TGTGCCAGCAGCAAAGAGGAGTGTTCTAGGGCGGATCAGCCCCAGCATTTT. This encodes CASSKEECSRADQPQHF.

This clonotype has a count of ten or more. This chain uses TRBV14 with TRBJ2-7, with no clear D. There are 11 residues in the CDR3. V was cut by 1 base and J by 7 bases, with 5 bases left in between. The germline V gene encodes CDR1 SGHDN and CDR2 FVKESK. This CDR3 reads CASSQALEQYF. For the CDR3, the DNA is TGTGCCAGCAGCCAAGCCTTAGAGCAGTACTTC.